What follows are 30 T cell receptor beta chains derived from one specimen sequenced in a study of T-cell memory formation after mild COVID-19 (dated by TCRdb to the early 2020s). The library relied on 5' RACE. The instrument was an Illumina NovaSeq 6000. TCRdb trimmed public reads at Q25 via fastp, called clones via MiXCR and kept in-frame beta chains. One record per CDR3 amino acid sequence lists the most common genes and DNA. In this sample the table shows roughly 410,000 distinct CDR3 sequences, 20% to 30% of which occur a single time. Together, the top ten hold about 8.7% of the sample. The sample comprised PBMCs or a T cell subset sorted from them (not recorded which). The source of these receptors is an adult woman who had mild COVID-19 (a few samples of this study predate the infection). The sample titles of this study are shuffled in the database, so cell type and time point are left out; the donor was told from shared clones.

The chain has TRBV12-3 or TRBV12-4 and TRBJ2-2; the D gene could be TRBD1 or TRBD2 (5 bases each). The CDR3 runs 15 residues. V lost 3 bases and J lost 4, with 12 bases in between. CDR3 loop: CASSFAGAGTGELFF. The DNA of the CDR3 is TGTGCCAGCAGTTTCGCCGGGGCGGGCACCGGGGAGCTGTTTTTT.

The genes are TRBV7-9 and TRBJ1-1; TRBD1 might be the D (6 bases). Germline V gene data show CDR1 as SEHNR and CDR2 as FQNEAQ (reference sequence). The CDR3 consists of 16 residues. Deletions cut 5 bases from V and 0 bases from J, with 16 bases between. The chain's CDR3 is CASSPRKDRMNTEAFF. The CDR3 nucleotides read TGTGCCAGCAGCCCCCGAAAAGACAGGATGAACACTGAAGCTTTCTTT.

This clonotype was seen a few times. The rearrangement links TRBV12-3 or TRBV12-4 to TRBJ2-3; D not resolved. CDR3 size: 13 residues. V lost 0 bases, J lost 6 bases, and 7 bases lay in between. The CDR3 is CASSLANADTQYF. The CDR3, as DNA: TGTGCCAGCAGTTTAGCGAATGCGGATACGCAGTATTTT.

The V and J genes are TRBV21-1 and TRBJ2-1. TRBV21-1 is a pseudogene. This CDR3 contains 14 residues. This chain's CDR3 is CATYSAKPYNEQFF. The CDR3 DNA reads TGTGCCACATACTCGGCTAAACCTTACAATGAGCAGTTCTTC.

V and J are TRBV15 and TRBJ1-5; no reliable D call. Germline values: CDR1 LNHNV, CDR2 YYDKDF (reference sequence). The CDR3 has 13 amino acids. V was clipped by 1 base and J by 7 bases, with 8 bases between them. The CDR3 region has the DNA TGTGCCACCAGCAGAGCCCTGGAGCAGCCCCAGCATTTT. This translates into CATSRALEQPQHF. The full variable domain, in which reference TRBV15 and TRBJ1-5 provide the parts outside the CDR3, is DAMVIQNPRYQVTQFGKPVTLSCSQTLNHNVMYWYQQKSSQAPKLLFHYYDKDFNNEADTPDNFQSRRPNTSFCFLDIRSPGLGDTAMYLCATSRALEQPQHFGDGTRLSIL.

This clonotype appeared a few times. The chain employs TRBV28 and TRBJ2-6, with 10 nucleotides matching TRBD1. Per germline, CDR1 MDHEN and CDR2 SYDVKM. The J segment lost 0 bases and the V segment lost 4 bases, leaving 0 bases of the junction unmatched. This CDR3 has 16 amino acids. This CDR3 is CASSWDRGSGANVLTF. CDR3 sequence (DNA): TGTGCCAGCAGTTGGGACAGGGGCTCTGGGGCCAACGTCCTGACTTTC.

This clonotype was found a few times. The chain recombines TRBV29-1 with TRBJ2-5; D is possibly TRBD2 (5 bases). There are 11 residues in the CDR3. V was cut by 4 bases and J by 4 bases, with 7 bases left in between. Germline values: CDR1 SQVTM, CDR2 ANQGSEA. The CDR3 is CSVVSVETQYF. In DNA, the CDR3 is TGCAGCGTTGTTAGCGTAGAGACCCAGTACTTC.

This sequence joins TRBV19 and TRBJ2-1; no reliable D call. With 3 bases removed from V and 6 bases from J, the gap between germline ends came to 15 bases. This CDR3 comprises 15 residues. Germline lookup yields CDR1 LNHDA and CDR2 SQIVND (reference sequence). The CDR3 spells CASSIATLSLNEQFF. CDR3 in DNA: TGTGCCAGTAGTATCGCCACTCTCAGCCTCAATGAGCAGTTCTTC.

In DNA, the CDR3 is TGTGCCAGCAGCCCCTATCGGCAGGGAAACTACGAGCAGTACTTC. Amino acids: CASSPYRQGNYEQYF. The chain couples TRBV7-2 to TRBJ2-7, with D maybe TRBD1 (5 bases). Germline V gene sequence: CDR1 SGHTA, CDR2 FQGNSA. Trimming cost V 5 bases and J 3 bases, with 17 bases left between them. This CDR3 is built from 15 residues.

The chain uses TRBV3-1 and TRBJ2-7; no reliable D call. The CDR3 extends over 15 amino acids. Germline values: CDR1 LGHDT, CDR2 YNNKEL (reference sequence). Trimming stripped 1 base from V and 4 bases from J, with 14 bases between. The CDR3 loop reads CASSQGLVGEYEQYF. The DNA for the CDR3 is TGTGCCAGCAGCCAAGGGCTAGTTGGTGAGTACGAGCAGTACTTC.

This chain joins TRBV20-1 and TRBJ2-1; D perhaps matches TRBD2 (6 bases). Germline-derived CDR1 and CDR2 are DFQATT and SNEGSKA (reference sequence). The CDR3 extends over 15 amino acids. With 5 bases removed from V and 5 bases from J, the gap between germline ends came to 19 bases. CDR3: CSARPSGRVNNEQFF. The CDR3 DNA is TGCAGTGCTCGGCCAAGCGGGCGGGTCAACAATGAGCAGTTCTTC.

This clonotype appeared a few times. The genes are TRBV9 and TRBJ2-5; 9 bases map to TRBD1. Germline CDR1 SGDLS, CDR2 YYNGEE. Losses at the gene ends were 4 bases for V and 5 bases for J; bases not matched to a gene: 9. The CDR3 is 15 amino acids. DNA for the CDR3: TGTGCCAGCAGCCCACGAGGGGACAGGGTGGAGACCCAGTACTTC. The encoded protein is CASSPRGDRVETQYF.

The chain is built from TRBV6-6 and TRBJ1-2; D ambiguous. The V and J ends lost 5 bases and 4 bases respectively, with 14 bases between them. The CDR3 length is 14 residues. The germline V gene has CDR1 MNHNY and CDR2 SVGAGI (reference sequence). CDR3 protein: CASSGGEERYGYTF. CDR3 in DNA: TGTGCCAGCAGTGGAGGAGAGGAACGCTATGGCTACACCTTC.

J is TRBJ1-6 and V is TRBV27; tentative D call: TRBD1 (6 bases). The CDR3 consists of 14 residues. Germline loops: CDR1 MNHEY, CDR2 SMNVEV (reference sequence). V lost 5 bases to trimming and J lost 6 bases, with 11 bases between them. The CDR3 sequence is CASSPGRGNSPLHF. Here the CDR3 DNA reads TGTGCCAGCAGTCCGGGCAGGGGTAATTCACCCCTCCACTTT.

DNA of the CDR3: TGTGCCAGCAGCTTGTCAGAGTCGCAGAATTCACCCCTCCACTTT. Protein product: CASSLSESQNSPLHF. The chain uses TRBV7-3 and TRBJ1-6; D is ambiguous. With 3 bases removed from V and 7 bases from J, the gap between germline ends came to 13 bases. Germline CDR1 is SGHTA and CDR2 is FQGTGA. The CDR3 is 15 residues long.

In this sample, this clonotype turned up a few times. The V call is TRBV23-1, the J call TRBJ2-3; tentatively, D is TRBD1 (5 bases). TRBV23-1 is marked as an open reading frame, function uncertain. Deletions cut 1 base from V and 11 bases from J, with 19 bases between. The length of the CDR3 is 15 residues. CDR3 sequence reads: CASSQYLGPPSVQYF. CDR3 bases: TGCGCCAGCAGTCAATACTTGGGGCCCCCGAGTGTGCAGTATTTT.

The chain carries TRBV12-3 or TRBV12-4 and TRBJ1-1; D is possibly TRBD1 (5 bases). V dropped 7 bases and J dropped 1 base, with 10 bases sitting between them. This CDR3 is built from 13 residues. For the CDR3, the DNA is TGTGCCAGCATCGCCAGGGAGAACACTGAAGCTTTCTTT. Translation gives CASIARENTEAFF.

This chain's CDR3 is CASSPMSKDGYTF. The DNA of the CDR3 is TGTGCCAGCTCACCAATGTCTAAGGATGGCTACACCTTC. The rearrangement links TRBV18 to TRBJ1-2; unclear D gene. The CDR3 extends over 13 amino acids. V was shortened by 2 bases and J by 6 bases, with 10 bases between the two germline ends. The germline gives CDR1 KGHSH, CDR2 LQKENI. Filled out from reference TRBV18 and TRBJ1-2, the complete variable domain reads NAGVMQNPRHLVRRRGQEARLRCSPMKGHSHVYWYRQLPEEGLKFMVYLQKENIIDESGMPKERFSAEFPKEGPSILRIQQVVRGDSAAYFCASSPMSKDGYTFGSGTRLTVV.

This clonotype showed up just a few times. This chain uses TRBV12-3 or TRBV12-4 with TRBJ2-7; D might be TRBD1 (5 bases). Trimming removed 2 bases at V and 7 bases at J, with 21 bases between. There are 16 residues in the CDR3. The CDR3, as DNA: TGTGCCAGCAGTTTATTCTTGATCGGTGAAGGGGATGAGCAGTACTTC. As protein: CASSLFLIGEGDEQYF.

This clonotype was observed a few times. The rearrangement joins TRBV9 to TRBJ2-1; D possibly matches TRBD1 or TRBD2 (5 bases each). This CDR3 has 14 residues. The germline V gene has CDR1 SGDLS and CDR2 YYNGEE. The V end was cut by 2 bases, the J end by 6 bases, with 12 bases between. The CDR3 DNA follows: TGTGCCAGCAGCGTTTCCGGGGCCAGCAATGAGCAGTTCTTC. Protein sequence: CASSVSGASNEQFF.

The chain combines TRBV5-1 with TRBJ1-2; TRBD1 is a possible D gene (6 bases). The CDR3 has 15 residues. Trimming pared 1 base from V and 5 bases from J, leaving 15 bases between. The germline V gene encodes CDR1 SGHRS and CDR2 YFSETQ. The CDR3 DNA reads TGCGCCAGCAGCTTGAGCGCCGGACAGCCTTATGGCTACACCTTC. It codes for CASSLSAGQPYGYTF.

The table lists this clonotype with a few counts. J is TRBJ1-5 and V is TRBV7-9; D perhaps matches TRBD1 (5 bases). The V gene lost 6 bases and the J gene lost 2 bases, with 11 bases spanning the gap. Germline V CDR1 and CDR2: SEHNR, FQNEAQ (reference sequence). The length of the CDR3 is 14 residues. The CDR3, as DNA: TGTGCCAGCAGTTACCCGGGGGGCAATCAGCCCCAGCATTTT. This gives the protein CASSYPGGNQPQHF.

The V call is TRBV5-6, the J call TRBJ1-2; D is possibly TRBD1 (5 bases). The CDR3 totals 15 residues. V shed 1 base and J shed 3 bases, with 13 bases lying between them. Germline V gene data show CDR1 as SGHDT and CDR2 as YYEEEE. CDR3 bases: TGTGCCAGCAGCTTGAGGGACGGAAGATACTATGGCTACACCTTC. It translates to CASSLRDGRYYGYTF.

This rearrangement joins TRBV12-3 or TRBV12-4 to TRBJ1-6; possible D gene TRBD1, 5 bases. This CDR3 has 14 amino acids. Trimming pared 6 bases from V and 7 bases from J, leaving 13 bases between. The CDR3 sequence is CASRSETANSPLHF. DNA of the CDR3: TGTGCCAGCAGATCTGAGACAGCCAATTCACCCCTCCACTTT.

This clonotype was observed a handful of times. CDR3 sequence (DNA): TGTGCCATCAGTGAAAGGGGCACTGAAGCTTTCTTT. It yields the protein CAISERGTEAFF. The chain links TRBV10-3 to TRBJ1-1, with D possibly being TRBD1 (5 bases). Trimming removed 3 bases from V and 4 bases from J, with 6 bases in between. The germline V gene has CDR1 ENHRY and CDR2 SYGVKD. There are 12 residues in the CDR3.

This rearrangement joins TRBV12-3 or TRBV12-4 to TRBJ2-5; D perhaps matches TRBD1 (5 bases). V was clipped by 5 bases and J by 0 bases, with 7 bases between them. The CDR3 runs 13 residues. The CDR3 DNA is TGTGCCAGCAGTACAGGAGACCAAGAGACCCAGTACTTC. Protein product: CASSTGDQETQYF.

The V gene is TRBV6-2 or TRBV6-3, the J gene TRBJ1-6; perhaps TRBD1 as D (5 bases). V was shortened by 6 bases and J by 7 bases, with 13 bases between the two germline ends. The CDR3 contains 14 residues. Germline CDR1 MNHEY, CDR2 SVGEGT. As DNA, the CDR3 is TGTGCCAGCAGGACCGGGACGGGGAATTCACCCCTCCACTTT. It is translated as CASRTGTGNSPLHF.

The chain combines TRBV7-2 with TRBJ2-7; 10 nucleotides align to TRBD2. CDR1 and CDR2 from the germline V gene are SGHTA and FQGNSA. The CDR3 spans 15 residues. The junction had 11 bases not matched to a gene; V was cut back by 6 bases and J by 6 bases. In DNA form, the CDR3 reads TGTGCCAGCAGACCCGGTATAGCGGGAGGAGGCGAGCAGTACTTC. This gives the protein CASRPGIAGGGEQYF.

This chain links TRBV12-3 or TRBV12-4 with TRBJ1-5; no firm D call. The CDR3 has 14 amino acids. The V end lost 0 bases, the J end lost 6 bases, and 9 bases lay between the germline ends. CDR3 DNA: TGTGCCAGCAGTTTAGCGGCCGGACGTCAGCCCCAGCATTTT. Protein product: CASSLAAGRQPQHF.

The V and J genes are TRBV5-5 and TRBJ1-1; no clear D. The germline V gene has CDR1 SGHKS and CDR2 YYEKEE (reference sequence). The V end lost 1 base, the J end lost 11 bases, and 12 bases lay between the germline ends. This CDR3 region has 12 residues. In DNA, the CDR3 is TGTGCCAGCAGCTTGATTGTGACTGCGGCTTTCTTT. This gives the protein CASSLIVTAAFF.